This entry lists 7 T cell receptor beta chains sequenced from one sample in a study of beta chain features in type 1 diabetes. Study findings and constraints: There was a moderate but significant shortening of TCRB CDR3s in all four CD4+ subsets of Type 1 diabetes patients.

The antigens of these receptors remain unknown. The isolated RNA, all of it, was reverse transcribed, so expressed TCRB transcripts were what got sequenced. Some clones are missing from TCRdb's copy, which holds only in-frame ones; the method was immunoSEQ multiplex PCR. The table includes 640,000 or so clones, around an eighth detected once. Sample: naive CD4+ T cells from blood. These receptor sequences come from a man between 18 and 35 years old with type 1 diabetes.

This clone was recorded a few times. The chain has TRBV5-6 and TRBJ2-2; D may correspond to TRBD1 or TRBD2 (7 bases each). Germline V gene data show CDR1 as SGHDT and CDR2 as YYEEEE. The CDR3 totals 14 residues. Trimming removed 9 bases at V and 4 bases at J, with 16 bases between. In DNA form, the CDR3 reads TGTGCCACCCGGGGAGGGGGCTTCACCGGGGAGCTGTTTTTT. It translates to CATRGGGFTGELFF. The whole variable domain, filled in from reference TRBV5-6 and TRBJ2-2, reads DAGVTQSPTHLIKTRGQQVTLRCSPKSGHDTVSWYQQALGQGPQFIFQYYEEEERQRGNFPDRFSGHQFPNYSSELNVNALLLGDSALYLCATRGGGFTGELFFGEGSRLTVL.

The V gene is TRBV30, the J gene TRBJ1-3; D is unresolved. Germline CDR1 and CDR2: GTSNPN and SVGIG (reference sequence). CDR3 size: 12 residues. Trimming left V 4 bases short and J 4 bases short, with 8 bases between. CDR3 in DNA: TGTGCCTGGACCCCGGGAGGAAACACCATATATTTT. It specifies CAWTPGGNTIYF.

V gene TRBV5-1 combines with J gene TRBJ2-3; D may be TRBD1 or TRBD2 (5 bases each). From germline, CDR1 is SGHRS and CDR2 YFSETQ. The CDR3 is 15 residues long. V was trimmed by 2 bases and J by 0 bases, leaving 10 bases between them. The CDR3 is CASSLEGSSTDTQYF. CDR3 coding DNA: TGCGCCAGCAGCTTAGAGGGGTCGAGCACAGATACGCAGTATTTT.

This clone was counted between two and nine times. The sample holds other DNA sequences that translate to the same CDR3. This rearrangement joins TRBV5-1 to TRBJ2-5; TRBD1 matches 7 bases. The CDR3 extends over 14 amino acids. Germline trimming cut 0 bases from V and 2 bases from J; bases unmatched to any gene: 1. Germline loops: CDR1 SGHRS, CDR2 YFSETQ. As DNA, the CDR3 is TGCGCCAGCAGCTTGGGACAGGGACAAGAGACCCAGTACTTC. Amino acid sequence: CASSLGQGQETQYF.

This clone has just a few counts. The genes are TRBV19 and TRBJ1-5, with D hard to call. The CDR3 contains 13 residues. Germline lookup yields CDR1 LNHDA and CDR2 SQIVND (reference sequence). Trimming removed 4 bases from V and 0 bases from J, with 4 bases in between. The CDR3 bases are TGTGCCAGTAGTAGGGATAGCAATCAGCCCCAGCATTTT. It specifies CASSRDSNQPQHF.

The J gene is TRBJ1-2, the V gene TRBV13, with D possibly being TRBD1 (5 bases). The CDR3 spans 11 residues. CDR1 and CDR2 from the germline V gene are PRHDT and FYEKMQ (reference sequence). The ends were cut back, 4 bases at V and 14 bases at J, with 14 bases in the middle. This CDR3 reads CASSWHSTVTF. The CDR3 coding sequence is TGTGCCAGCAGCTGGCATTCGACAGTTACCTTC.

The J gene is TRBJ1-2, the V gene TRBV28, with TRBD1 matching over 8 bases. Germline CDR1 MDHEN, CDR2 SYDVKM. After removal of 3 bases from V and 4 bases from J, the junction contained 7 bases not matched to a gene. The CDR3 runs to 15 residues. CDR3 DNA: TGTGCCAGCAGTTTCCGGGACAGGAGATTCTATGGCTACACCTTC. Translated: CASSFRDRRFYGYTF.